The 5 T cell receptor beta chains listed next were all sequenced from one sample in a study of blood T cell repertoires in COVID-19. TCRdb's table, derived via immunoSEQ multiplex PCR, lists solely in-frame clones and lacks some. The sample carries some 13,000 clones, roughly four fifths recorded once. Input material: peripheral blood. The source is a human donor in a cohort sampled during active COVID-19.

CDR3 bases: TGCGCCAGCAGCTTGGCCGCGGGGGTCTGGGAGCAGTACTTC. Translated: CASSLAAGVWEQYF. This chain connects TRBV5-1 to TRBJ2-7; the match to TRBD2 covers 7 bases. This CDR3 comprises 14 residues. Germline values: CDR1 SGHRS, CDR2 YFSETQ. Unmatched junction bases numbered 7, after V lost 0 bases and J lost 7 bases.

The genes are TRBV27 and TRBJ2-5; no firm D call. Germline V gives CDR1 MNHEY, CDR2 SMNVEV (reference sequence). This CDR3 spans 10 amino acids. DNA for the CDR3: TGTCCAACTGATCAAGAGACCCAGTACTTC. Residues: CPTDQETQYF.

The chain links TRBV7-9 to TRBJ2-3; TRBD2 might be the D (5 bases). CDR1 is SEHNR, CDR2 FQNEAQ, per germline (reference sequence). The CDR3 has 12 residues. V was pared by 4 bases and J by 6 bases, with 8 bases between. CDR3 sequence (DNA): TGTGCCAGCAGCTCGGGCGGGGATACGCAGTATTTT. This gives the protein CASSSGGDTQYF.

The rearrangement uses TRBV6-4 and TRBJ1-2, with 7 bases identical to TRBD1. V lost 3 bases and J lost 7; bases outside the gene matches: 5. The CDR3 sequence is 13 residues long. CDR1 is MRHNA, CDR2 SNTAGT, per germline. This chain's CDR3 is CASSETGISGYTF. The DNA of the CDR3 is TGTGCCAGCAGTGAGACAGGGATCTCTGGCTACACCTTC.

The chain recombines TRBV4-1 with TRBJ2-7; D unresolved. Trimming pared 0 bases from V and 2 bases from J, leaving 14 bases between. This CDR3 region has 16 residues. Germline CDR1 MGHRA, CDR2 YSYEKL. The CDR3 loop is CASSQDLVSSTYEQYF. The CDR3, as DNA: TGCGCCAGCAGCCAAGATTTGGTCAGTTCGACCTACGAGCAGTACTTC.